This T cell receptor beta chain appears in the sequencing data of a study of cytomegalovirus exposure and HLA in healthy donors. The study, taken as a whole, reports: One cluster of highly shared sequence variants probably arose as a sequencing artifact. Presence/absence comparisons presumed near-even sequencing depth among donors.

To note about this clone: The target antigen is unknown.

Primers for the PCR totalled 60 Vbeta and 13 Jbeta. The repertoire was sequenced with immunoSEQ multiplex PCR; TCRdb's copy has only in-frame clones and lacks some. The sample has roughly 240,000 clones, approximately 81% seen once; the top ten hold roughly 0.24%. The CDR3 covers 11 residues. Deletions cut 6 bases from V and 7 bases from J, with 9 bases between. Germline V lookup: CDR1 MNHEY, CDR2 SVGAGI. Sequences were obtained from PBMCs. The chain recombines TRBV6-5 with TRBJ1-2; a weak D match, TRBD1 (6 bases). This sequence originates from a girl aged 2-10 years in good health and CMV-seronegative. CDR3 in amino acids: CASSPGVGYTF. The CDR3 nucleotides are TGTGCCAGCAGCCCAGGGGTTGGCTACACCTTC.